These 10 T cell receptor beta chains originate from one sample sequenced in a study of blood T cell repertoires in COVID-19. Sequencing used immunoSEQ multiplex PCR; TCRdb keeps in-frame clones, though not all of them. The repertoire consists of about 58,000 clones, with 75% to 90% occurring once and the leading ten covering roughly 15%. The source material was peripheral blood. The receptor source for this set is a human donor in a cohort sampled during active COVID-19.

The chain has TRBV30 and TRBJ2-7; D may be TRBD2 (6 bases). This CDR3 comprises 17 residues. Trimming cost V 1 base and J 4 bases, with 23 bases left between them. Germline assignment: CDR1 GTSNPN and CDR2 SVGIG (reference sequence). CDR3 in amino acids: CAWSAPPGGDHWYEQYF. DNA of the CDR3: TGTGCCTGGAGTGCCCCACCAGGAGGGGATCACTGGTACGAGCAGTACTTC. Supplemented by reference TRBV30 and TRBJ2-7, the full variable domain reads SQTIHQWPATLVQPVGSPLSLECTVEGTSNPNLYWYRQAAGRGLQLLFYSVGIGQISSEVPQNLSASRPQDRQFILSSKKLLLSDSGFYLCAWSAPPGGDHWYEQYFGPGTRLTVT.

The CDR3 DNA reads as TGTGCCAGTAGTCCTTATGCGGGGGGGGACTCAAATGAGCAGTTCTTC. It is translated as CASSPYAGGDSNEQFF. The chain links TRBV19 to TRBJ2-1; TRBD2 matches 9 bases. From germline, CDR1 is LNHDA and CDR2 SQIVND (reference sequence). V shed 5 bases, J shed 7 bases, and the junction held 12 bases outside the gene matches. The CDR3 has 16 amino acids.

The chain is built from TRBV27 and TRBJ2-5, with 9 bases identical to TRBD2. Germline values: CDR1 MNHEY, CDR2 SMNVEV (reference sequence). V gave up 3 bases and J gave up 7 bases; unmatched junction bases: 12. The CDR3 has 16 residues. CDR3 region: CASSFATASGKGTQYF. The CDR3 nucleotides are TGTGCCAGCAGTTTCGCGACAGCTAGCGGGAAGGGGACCCAGTACTTC.

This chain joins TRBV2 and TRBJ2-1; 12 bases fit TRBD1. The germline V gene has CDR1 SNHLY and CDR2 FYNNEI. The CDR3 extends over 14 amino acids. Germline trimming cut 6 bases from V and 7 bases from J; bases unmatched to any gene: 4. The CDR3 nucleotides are TGTGCCAGCAGAAGGGACAGGGGGCTGAATGAGCAGTTCTTC. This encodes CASRRDRGLNEQFF.

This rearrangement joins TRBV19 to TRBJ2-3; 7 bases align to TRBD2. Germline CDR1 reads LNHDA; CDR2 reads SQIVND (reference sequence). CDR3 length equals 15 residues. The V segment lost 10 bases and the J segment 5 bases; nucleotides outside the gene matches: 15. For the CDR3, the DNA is TGTGCCACTCAGGTGGGGGAGGGCCATGTAGATACGCAGTATTTT. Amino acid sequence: CATQVGEGHVDTQYF.

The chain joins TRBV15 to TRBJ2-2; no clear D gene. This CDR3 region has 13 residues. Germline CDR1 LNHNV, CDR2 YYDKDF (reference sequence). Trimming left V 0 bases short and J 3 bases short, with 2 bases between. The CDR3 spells CATSRDYTGELFF. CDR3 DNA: TGTGCCACCAGCAGAGACTACACCGGGGAGCTGTTTTTT.

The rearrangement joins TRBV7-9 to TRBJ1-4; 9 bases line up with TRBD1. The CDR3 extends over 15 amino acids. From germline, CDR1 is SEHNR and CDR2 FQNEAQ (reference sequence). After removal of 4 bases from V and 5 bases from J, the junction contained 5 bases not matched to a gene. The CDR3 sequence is CASSSWTGANEKLFF. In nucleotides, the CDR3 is TGTGCCAGCAGCTCTTGGACAGGGGCAAATGAAAAACTGTTTTTT. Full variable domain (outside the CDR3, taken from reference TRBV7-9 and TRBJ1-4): DTGVSQNPRHKITKRGQNVTFRCDPISEHNRLYWYRQTLGQGPEFLTYFQNEAQLEKSRLLSDRFSAERPKGSFSTLEIQRTEQGDSAMYLCASSSWTGANEKLFFGSGTQLSVL.

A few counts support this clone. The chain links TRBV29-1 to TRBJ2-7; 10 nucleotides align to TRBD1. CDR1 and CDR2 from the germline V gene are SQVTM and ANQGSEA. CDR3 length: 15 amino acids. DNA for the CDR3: TGCAGTACGATTACTCCGGGACAGGGGTCCTACGAGCAGTACTTC. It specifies CSTITPGQGSYEQYF.

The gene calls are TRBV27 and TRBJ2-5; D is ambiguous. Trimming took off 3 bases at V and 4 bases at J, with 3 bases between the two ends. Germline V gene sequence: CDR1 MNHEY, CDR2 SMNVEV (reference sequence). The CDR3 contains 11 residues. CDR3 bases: TGTGCCAGCAGTTTTCTAGAGACCCAGTACTTC. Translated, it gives CASSFLETQYF.

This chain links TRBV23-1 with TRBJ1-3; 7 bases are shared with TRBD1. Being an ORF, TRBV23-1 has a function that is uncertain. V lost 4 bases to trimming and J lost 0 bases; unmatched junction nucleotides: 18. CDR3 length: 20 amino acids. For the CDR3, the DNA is TGCGCCAGCAGTCCATCCCCTACCGGGACAGCAAAACCCTCTGGAAACACCATATATTTT. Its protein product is CASSPSPTGTAKPSGNTIYF.